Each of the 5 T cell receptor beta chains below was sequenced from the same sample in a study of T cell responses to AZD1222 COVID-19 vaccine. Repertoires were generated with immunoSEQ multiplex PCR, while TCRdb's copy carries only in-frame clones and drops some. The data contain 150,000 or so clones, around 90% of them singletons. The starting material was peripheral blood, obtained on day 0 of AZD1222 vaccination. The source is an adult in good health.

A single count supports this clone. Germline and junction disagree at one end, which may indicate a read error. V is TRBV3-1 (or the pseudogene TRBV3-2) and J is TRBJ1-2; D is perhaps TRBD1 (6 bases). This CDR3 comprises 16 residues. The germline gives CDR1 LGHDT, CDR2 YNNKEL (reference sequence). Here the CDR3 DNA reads TGTGTCAGCAGCCCCAGGGGTGGTCCTACTAACTATGGCTACACCTTC. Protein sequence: CVSSPRGGPTNYGYTF.

The DNA of the CDR3 is TGTGCCAGCAGCTTGGGACGATCGGAGACCCAGTACTTC. Its translation is CASSLGRSETQYF. The chain is built from TRBV7-2 and TRBJ2-5; D is possibly TRBD1 or TRBD2 (5 bases each). Trimming left V 3 bases short and J 5 bases short, with 10 bases between. The CDR3 has 13 residues. CDR1 and CDR2 (germline): SGHTA, FQGNSA.

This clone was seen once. CDR3 sequence reads: CAIRGTADSYEQYF. As DNA, the CDR3 is TGTGCCATCAGGGGGACAGCCGATTCCTACGAGCAGTACTTC. This chain links TRBV10-3 with TRBJ2-7, with TRBD1 matching over 7 bases. The CDR3 has 14 residues. The germline gives CDR1 ENHRY, CDR2 SYGVKD. Losses at the gene ends were 6 bases for V and 1 base for J; bases not matched to a gene: 6.

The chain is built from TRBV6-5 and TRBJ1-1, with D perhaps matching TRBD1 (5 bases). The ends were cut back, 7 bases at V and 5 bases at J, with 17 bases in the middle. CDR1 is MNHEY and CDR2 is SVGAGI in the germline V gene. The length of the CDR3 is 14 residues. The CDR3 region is CASIQDRGFTEAFF. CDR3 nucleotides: TGTGCCAGCATCCAAGACCGGGGGTTTACTGAAGCTTTCTTT.

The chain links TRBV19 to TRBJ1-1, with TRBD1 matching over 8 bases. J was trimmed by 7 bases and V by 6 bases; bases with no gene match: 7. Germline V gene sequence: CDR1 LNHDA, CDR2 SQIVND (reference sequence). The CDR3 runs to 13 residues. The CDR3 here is CASSVQGAGEAFF. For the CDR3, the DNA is TGTGCCAGTAGCGTTCAGGGGGCAGGTGAAGCTTTCTTT.